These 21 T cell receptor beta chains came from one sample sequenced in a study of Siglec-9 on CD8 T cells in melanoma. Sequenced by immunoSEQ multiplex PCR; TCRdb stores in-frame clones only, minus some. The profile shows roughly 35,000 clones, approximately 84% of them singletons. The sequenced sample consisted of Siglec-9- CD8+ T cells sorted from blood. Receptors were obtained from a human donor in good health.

The CDR3 nucleotides are TGTGCCAGCAGCTTAAGGACCCCTGGAAACACCATATATTTT. It translates to CASSLRTPGNTIYF. The rearrangement uses TRBV5-6 and TRBJ1-3, with D unresolved. The CDR3 loop spans 14 amino acids. With 2 bases removed from V and 2 bases from J, the gap between germline ends came to 8 bases. The germline V gene has CDR1 SGHDT and CDR2 YYEEEE. Looking up the rest from reference TRBV5-6 and TRBJ1-3 gives the full variable domain: DAGVTQSPTHLIKTRGQQVTLRCSPKSGHDTVSWYQQALGQGPQFIFQYYEEEERQRGNFPDRFSGHQFPNYSSELNVNALLLGDSALYLCASSLRTPGNTIYFGEGSWLTVV.

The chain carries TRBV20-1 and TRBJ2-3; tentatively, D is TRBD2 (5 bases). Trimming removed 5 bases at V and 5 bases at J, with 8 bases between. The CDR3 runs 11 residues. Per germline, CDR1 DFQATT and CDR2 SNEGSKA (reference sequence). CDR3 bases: TGCAGTGCTCGCCGGGAAGATACGCAGTATTTT. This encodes CSARREDTQYF.

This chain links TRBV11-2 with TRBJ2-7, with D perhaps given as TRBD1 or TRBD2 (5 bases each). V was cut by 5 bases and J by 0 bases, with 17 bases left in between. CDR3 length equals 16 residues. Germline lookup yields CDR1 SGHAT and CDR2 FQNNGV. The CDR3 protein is CASSPTGTVFSYEQYF. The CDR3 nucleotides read TGTGCCAGCAGCCCTACCGGGACGGTCTTCTCCTACGAGCAGTACTTC.

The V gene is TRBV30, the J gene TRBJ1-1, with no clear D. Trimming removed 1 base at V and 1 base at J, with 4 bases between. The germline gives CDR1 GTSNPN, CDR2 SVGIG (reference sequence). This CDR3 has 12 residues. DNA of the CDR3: TGTGCCTGGAGTGGGGGGAACACTGAAGCTTTCTTT. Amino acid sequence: CAWSGGNTEAFF.

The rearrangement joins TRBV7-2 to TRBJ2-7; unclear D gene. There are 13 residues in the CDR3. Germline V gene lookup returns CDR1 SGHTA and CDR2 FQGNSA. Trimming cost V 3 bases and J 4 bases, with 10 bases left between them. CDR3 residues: CASSFAYEYEQYF. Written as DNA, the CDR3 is TGTGCCAGCAGCTTCGCCTACGAGTACGAGCAGTACTTC.

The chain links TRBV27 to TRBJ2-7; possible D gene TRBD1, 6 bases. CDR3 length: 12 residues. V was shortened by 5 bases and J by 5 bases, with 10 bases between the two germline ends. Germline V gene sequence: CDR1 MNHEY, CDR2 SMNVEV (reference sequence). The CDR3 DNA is TGTGCCAGCAGTCCCACAGGGCACGAGCAGTACTTC. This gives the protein CASSPTGHEQYF.

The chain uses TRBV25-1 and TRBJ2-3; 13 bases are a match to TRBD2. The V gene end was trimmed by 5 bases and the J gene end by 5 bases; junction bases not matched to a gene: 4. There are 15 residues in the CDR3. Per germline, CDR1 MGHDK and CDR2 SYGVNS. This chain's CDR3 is CASSTSGRVGDTQYF. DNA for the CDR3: TGTGCCAGCAGTACTAGCGGGAGGGTGGGAGATACGCAGTATTTT.

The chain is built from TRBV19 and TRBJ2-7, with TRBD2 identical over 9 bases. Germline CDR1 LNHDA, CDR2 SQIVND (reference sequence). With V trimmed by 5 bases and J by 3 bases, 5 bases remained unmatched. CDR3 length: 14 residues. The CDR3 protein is CASSLTAGGYEQYF. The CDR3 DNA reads TGTGCCAGTAGTCTGACAGCGGGAGGCTACGAGCAGTACTTC.

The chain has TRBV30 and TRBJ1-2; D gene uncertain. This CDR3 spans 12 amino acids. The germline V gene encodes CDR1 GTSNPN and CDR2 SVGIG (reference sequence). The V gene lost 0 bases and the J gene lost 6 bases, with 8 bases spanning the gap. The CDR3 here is CAWSVLGDGYTF. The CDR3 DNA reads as TGTGCCTGGAGTGTACTGGGAGATGGCTACACCTTC.

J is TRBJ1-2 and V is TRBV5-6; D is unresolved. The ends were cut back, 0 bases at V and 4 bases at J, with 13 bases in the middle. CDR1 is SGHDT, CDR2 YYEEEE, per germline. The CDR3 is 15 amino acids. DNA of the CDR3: TGTGCCAGCAGCTTGGTTCCAGGTCGGGCCTATGGCTACACCTTC. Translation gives CASSLVPGRAYGYTF.

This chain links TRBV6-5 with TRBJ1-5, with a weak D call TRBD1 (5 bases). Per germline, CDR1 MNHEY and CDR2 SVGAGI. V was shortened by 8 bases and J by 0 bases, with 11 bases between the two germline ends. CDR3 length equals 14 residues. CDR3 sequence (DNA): TGTGCCAGCTCCCAGGGCTATAGCAATCAGCCCCAGCATTTT. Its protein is CASSQGYSNQPQHF.

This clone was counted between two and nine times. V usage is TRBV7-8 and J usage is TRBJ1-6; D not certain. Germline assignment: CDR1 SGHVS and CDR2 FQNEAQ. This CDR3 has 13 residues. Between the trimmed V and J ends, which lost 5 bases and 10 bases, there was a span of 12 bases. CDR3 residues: CASSVLVSSPLHF. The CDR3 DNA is TGTGCCAGCAGCGTATTGGTATCCTCACCCCTCCACTTT.

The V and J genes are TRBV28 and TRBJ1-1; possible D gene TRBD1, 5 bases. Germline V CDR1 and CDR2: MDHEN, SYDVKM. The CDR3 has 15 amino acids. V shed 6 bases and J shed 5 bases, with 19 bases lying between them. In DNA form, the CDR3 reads TGTGCCAGCAGCTACCCGCTCGGGGGAGGGACTGAAGCTTTCTTT. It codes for CASSYPLGGGTEAFF.

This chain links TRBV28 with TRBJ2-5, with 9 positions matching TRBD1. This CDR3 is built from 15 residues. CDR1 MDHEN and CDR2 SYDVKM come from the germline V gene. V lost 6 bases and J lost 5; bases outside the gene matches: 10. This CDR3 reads CASRYNRGLGETQYF. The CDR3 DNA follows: TGTGCCAGCAGATATAACAGGGGGCTCGGCGAGACCCAGTACTTC.

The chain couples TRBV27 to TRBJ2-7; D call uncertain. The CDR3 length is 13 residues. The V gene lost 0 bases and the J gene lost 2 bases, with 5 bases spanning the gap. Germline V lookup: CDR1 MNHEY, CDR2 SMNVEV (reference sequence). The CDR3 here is CASSLSAAYEQYF. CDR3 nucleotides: TGTGCCAGCAGTTTATCCGCCGCCTACGAGCAGTACTTC.

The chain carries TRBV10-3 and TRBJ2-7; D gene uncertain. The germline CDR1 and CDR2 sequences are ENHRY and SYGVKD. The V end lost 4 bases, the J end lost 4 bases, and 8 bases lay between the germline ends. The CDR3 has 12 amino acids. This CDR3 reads CAISVYRYEQYF. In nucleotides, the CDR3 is TGTGCCATCAGTGTTTATCGGTACGAGCAGTACTTC.

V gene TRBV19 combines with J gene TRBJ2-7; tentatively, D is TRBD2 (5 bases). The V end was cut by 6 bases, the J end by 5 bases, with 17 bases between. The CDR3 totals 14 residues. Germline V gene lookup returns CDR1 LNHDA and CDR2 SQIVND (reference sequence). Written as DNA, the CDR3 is TGTGCCAGTAGCCTAAGCTATGGACTTCACGAGCAGTACTTC. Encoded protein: CASSLSYGLHEQYF.

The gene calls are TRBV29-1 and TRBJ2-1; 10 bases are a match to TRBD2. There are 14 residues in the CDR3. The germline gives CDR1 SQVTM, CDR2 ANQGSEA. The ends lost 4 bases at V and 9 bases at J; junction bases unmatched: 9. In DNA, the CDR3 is TGCAGCGTTGTAGCGGGAGGAAGAGGAGGTGAGCAGTTCTTC. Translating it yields CSVVAGGRGGEQFF.

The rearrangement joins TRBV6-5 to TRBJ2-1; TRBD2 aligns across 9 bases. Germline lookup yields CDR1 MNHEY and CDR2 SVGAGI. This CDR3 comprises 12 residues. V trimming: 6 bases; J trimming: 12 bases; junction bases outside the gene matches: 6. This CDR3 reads CASSTGTSRQFF. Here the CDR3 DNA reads TGTGCCAGCAGCACTGGGACTAGCAGGCAGTTCTTC.

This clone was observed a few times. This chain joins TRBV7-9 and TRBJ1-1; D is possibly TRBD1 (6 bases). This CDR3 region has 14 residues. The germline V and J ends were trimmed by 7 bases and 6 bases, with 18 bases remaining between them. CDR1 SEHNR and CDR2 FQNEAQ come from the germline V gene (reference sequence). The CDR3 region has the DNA TGTGCCAGCACTGGCAGGGGAAGTCGCGCTGAAGCTTTCTTT. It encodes CASTGRGSRAEAFF.

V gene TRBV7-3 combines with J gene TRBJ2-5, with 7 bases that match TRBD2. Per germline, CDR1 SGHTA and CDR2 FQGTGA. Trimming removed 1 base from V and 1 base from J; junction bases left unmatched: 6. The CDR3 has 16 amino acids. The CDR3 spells CASSLNAGDLQETQYF. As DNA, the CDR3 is TGTGCCAGCAGCTTAAATGCGGGGGATCTCCAAGAGACCCAGTACTTC.